Listed below are T cell receptor beta chains from one sample, sequenced in a study of spatial heterogeneity in lung cancer. TCRdb ran MiXCR on the 5' RACE reads and lists one entry per CDR3 protein. The sample has several thousand distinct CDR3 sequences, about 15% seen once. The input for sequencing was lung tumor tissue, taken at surgery. All receptors come from a female donor with early-stage non-small cell lung cancer. CDR3s include the opening cysteine and the closing phenylalanine or tryptophan. D genes are given only for firm matches. Rows may omit the clone size; those that give it use once, few, many or a size class.

DNA: TGTGCCAGCAGCCCCTGGGAAAACACCATATATTTT; CDR3: CASSPWENTIYF; J: TRBJ1-3; V: TRBV6-2/TRBV6-3; D: NA; size: medium-sized
DNA: TGTGCCAGCAGAGGGGGACAGGGCCCTTTCGGCGGAGCTAATGAAAAACTGTTTTTT; CDR3: CASRGGQGPFGGANEKLFF; J: TRBJ1-4; V: TRBV6-2/TRBV6-3; D: TRBD1; size: medium-sized
DNA: TGCGCCAGCAGCTTGGGAAGCAACACTGAAGCTTTCTTT; CDR3: CASSLGSNTEAFF; J: TRBJ1-1; V: TRBV5-1; D: NA; size: medium-sized
DNA: TGTGCCAGCAGCTTAGGAGGGGCAACTAGCACAGATACGCAGTATTTT; CDR3: CASSLGGATSTDTQYF; J: TRBJ2-3; V: TRBV7-3; D: NA; size: medium-sized
DNA: TGTGCCAGCCGGCCAGGGTCCGGACAAAAGAACACTGAAGCTTTCTTT; CDR3: CASRPGSGQKNTEAFF; J: TRBJ1-1; V: TRBV7-2; D: NA; size: NA
DNA: TGCGCCAGCAGCGACGGTGGGGATGAAAAACTGTTTTTT; CDR3: CASSDGGDEKLFF; J: TRBJ1-4; V: TRBV5-1; D: NA; size: NA
DNA: TGCGCCAGCAGCTCGGACGGCCGCACAGATACGCAGTATTTT; CDR3: CASSSDGRTDTQYF; J: TRBJ2-3; V: TRBV5-1; D: NA; size: NA
DNA: TGTGCCAGCAGTTTTTATGGGACAGGGGCCGGGAATGAGCAGTTCTTC; CDR3: CASSFYGTGAGNEQFF; J: TRBJ2-1; V: TRBV12-3/TRBV12-4; D: TRBD1; size: medium-sized
DNA: TGTGCCAGCAGCTTAGGGTTTGGGAGTGGCTACAATGAGCAGTTCTTC; CDR3: CASSLGFGSGYNEQFF; J: TRBJ2-1; V: TRBV7-9; D: NA; size: large
DNA: TGTGCCAGCAGCTTGGGGGGGCCCGGGACAGGAACTGAAGCTTTCTTT; CDR3: CASSLGGPGTGTEAFF; J: TRBJ1-1; V: TRBV7-2; D: TRBD1; size: many
DNA: TGTGCCAGCAGAACCCTACTAGGGGGCGGACAGCCCCAGCATTTT; CDR3: CASRTLLGGGQPQHF; J: TRBJ1-5; V: TRBV28; D: TRBD1; size: many
DNA: TGTGCCAGCAGGCGGGGGACAGCCGCTAACTATGGCTACACCTTC; CDR3: CASRRGTAANYGYTF; J: TRBJ1-2; V: TRBV6-5; D: TRBD1; size: medium-sized
DNA: TGTGCCAGCAGGCGGACAGGAGGGAAGGGCAATCAGCCCCAGCATTTT; CDR3: CASRRTGGKGNQPQHF; J: TRBJ1-5; V: TRBV12-3/TRBV12-4; D: TRBD1; size: NA
DNA: TGTGCCAGCAGCGGAGGGGGGGAGACCCAGTACTTC; CDR3: CASSGGGETQYF; J: TRBJ2-5; V: TRBV7-8; D: NA; size: NA
DNA: TGTGCCAGCAGCTTGGGGCAGTCCTACGAGCAGTACTTC; CDR3: CASSLGQSYEQYF; J: TRBJ2-7; V: TRBV5-4; D: NA; size: NA
DNA: TGTGCCAGCAGCCGACAGACAGGGGGCGCAGGTCAGCCCCAGCATTTT; CDR3: CASSRQTGGAGQPQHF; J: TRBJ1-5; V: TRBV7-2; D: TRBD1; size: many
DNA: TGTGCCAGCAGTTTATCTCCAGGGGCTAGCGTAGAGACCCAGTACTTC; CDR3: CASSLSPGASVETQYF; J: TRBJ2-5; V: TRBV27; D: NA; size: medium-sized
DNA: TGTGCCAGCTCGGAGGGGTTTGGGAACACTGAAGCTTTCTTT; CDR3: CASSEGFGNTEAFF; J: TRBJ1-1; V: TRBV18; D: NA; size: medium-sized
DNA: TGTGCCAGCAGTTCTATCGGAGATACAGATACGCAGTATTTT; CDR3: CASSSIGDTDTQYF; J: TRBJ2-3; V: TRBV2; D: NA; size: many
DNA: TGCGCCAGCCAGCCGGAGCTGAGCTCCTACAATGAGCAGTTCTTC; CDR3: CASQPELSSYNEQFF; J: TRBJ2-1; V: TRBV5-1; D: NA; size: many
DNA: TGTGCCAGCAGCTTAAGTTTCGGGAACACTGAAGCTTTCTTT; CDR3: CASSLSFGNTEAFF; J: TRBJ1-1; V: TRBV7-2; D: NA; size: medium-sized
DNA: TGTGCCAGCAGCTCGCGCTTGGGACAGTACAATCAGCCCCAGCATTTT; CDR3: CASSSRLGQYNQPQHF; J: TRBJ1-5; V: TRBV7-2; D: TRBD1; size: many
DNA: TGTGCCAGCAGTTTTCAGGACAGGGGTAGGCAGCCCCAGCATTTT; CDR3: CASSFQDRGRQPQHF; J: TRBJ1-5; V: TRBV28; D: TRBD1; size: medium-sized
DNA: TGTGCCAGCAGTTCTGGATCAGGGAATTCACCCCTCCACTTT; CDR3: CASSSGSGNSPLHF; J: TRBJ1-6; V: TRBV6-6; D: NA; size: medium-sized
DNA: TGTGCCACCCACCCCACTAGCGGGGATGCCGGGGAGCTGTTTTTT; CDR3: CATHPTSGDAGELFF; J: TRBJ2-2; V: TRBV10-3; D: TRBD2; size: many
DNA: TGTGCCAGCAGTTTTAGGGGTTTGGGCTACACCTTC; CDR3: CASSFRGLGYTF; J: TRBJ1-2; V: TRBV28; D: NA; size: NA
DNA: TGTGCCAGCAGTCCGGGGCAGGGTGGGGTTTCGAGCGGCTACACCTTC; CDR3: CASSPGQGGVSSGYTF; J: TRBJ1-2; V: TRBV28; D: NA; size: many
DNA: TGTGCCAGCAGCCTGGGACAAGACACCGGGGAGCTGTTTTTT; CDR3: CASSLGQDTGELFF; J: TRBJ2-2; V: TRBV5-4; D: NA; size: many
DNA: TGTGCCAGCAGCCCCACAAAGGCCGGGGACACTGAAGCTTTCTTT; CDR3: CASSPTKAGDTEAFF; J: TRBJ1-1; V: TRBV7-9; D: NA; size: many
DNA: TGTGCCACCAGTGACTCGGTTGGTGAGCAGTTCTTC; CDR3: CATSDSVGEQFF; J: TRBJ2-1; V: TRBV24-1; D: NA; size: medium-sized
DNA: TGCAGCGTTTTATTGGACGGAGCCTACGAGCAGTACTTC; CDR3: CSVLLDGAYEQYF; J: TRBJ2-7; V: TRBV29-1; D: NA; size: many
DNA: TGTGCCACCAGCAGAGTTCCGGACAGGGGGCTTGAGACCCAGTACTTC; CDR3: CATSRVPDRGLETQYF; J: TRBJ2-5; V: TRBV15; D: TRBD1; size: many
DNA: TGCAGCGTCGTAGATGGCTACACCTTC; CDR3: CSVVDGYTF; J: TRBJ1-2; V: TRBV29-1; D: NA; size: medium-sized
DNA: TGTGCCAGCAGCTTAACATCAATGCCCACGGATACCGGGGAGCTGTTTTTT; CDR3: CASSLTSMPTDTGELFF; J: TRBJ2-2; V: TRBV7-9; D: NA; size: large
DNA: TGTGCCAGCAGCCAACTGCACAACAGGGAGCTGTTTTTT; CDR3: CASSQLHNRELFF; J: TRBJ2-2; V: TRBV14; D: NA; size: NA
DNA: TGTGCCAGCAGCCCTTTGGACAGGGGTTATTCACCCCTCCACTTT; CDR3: CASSPLDRGYSPLHF; J: TRBJ1-6; V: TRBV27; D: TRBD1; size: medium-sized
DNA: TGTGCCAGCAGCTTACCAGAGGGGGGCTACACCTTC; CDR3: CASSLPEGGYTF; J: TRBJ1-2; V: TRBV7-9; D: NA; size: many
DNA: TGTGCCAGCAGCCAGCACGACAAAGGGAACACTGAAGCTTTCTTT; CDR3: CASSQHDKGNTEAFF; J: TRBJ1-1; V: TRBV16; D: NA; size: many
DNA: TGTGCCAGCAGCCCAGCGGGGGTAGAAGAGACCCAGTACTTC; CDR3: CASSPAGVEETQYF; J: TRBJ2-5; V: TRBV12-3/TRBV12-4; D: TRBD2; size: many
DNA: TGTGCCAGCAGTTTTGTTGCCCAAAGGGGATCTTCTCAGCCCCAGCATTTT; CDR3: CASSFVAQRGSSQPQHF; J: TRBJ1-5; V: TRBV28; D: NA; size: large
DNA: TGTGCCTGGTTGGACAGGGCGAACACCGGGGAGCTGTTTTTT; CDR3: CAWLDRANTGELFF; J: TRBJ2-2; V: TRBV30; D: TRBD1; size: many
DNA: TGCGCCAGCAGCCCCGGGGACAGGCACAATGAGCAGTTCTTC; CDR3: CASSPGDRHNEQFF; J: TRBJ2-1; V: TRBV5-1; D: TRBD1; size: medium-sized
DNA: TGTGCCAGCAGTACGACAGGGTGGGGTGAAAAACTGTTTTTT; CDR3: CASSTTGWGEKLFF; J: TRBJ1-4; V: TRBV6-5; D: TRBD1; size: NA
DNA: TGCGCCAGCAGCTTCGACGAGCTGCTCCGGGAGACCCAGTACTTC; CDR3: CASSFDELLRETQYF; J: TRBJ2-5; V: TRBV5-1; D: NA; size: medium-sized
DNA: TGTGCCAGCAGTGAAGGATGGTTAGTTCAGCCCCAGCATTTT; CDR3: CASSEGWLVQPQHF; J: TRBJ1-5; V: TRBV2; D: NA; size: medium-sized
DNA: TGTGCCAGCAGTTGGGGCGGCAGGGAAGGGACCGGGGAGCTGTTTTTT; CDR3: CASSWGGREGTGELFF; J: TRBJ2-2; V: TRBV27; D: NA; size: many
DNA: TGTGCCAGCAGCTTGTCCTCCCGGGAGGGAGATACGCAGTATTTT; CDR3: CASSLSSREGDTQYF; J: TRBJ2-3; V: TRBV5-4; D: TRBD2; size: medium-sized
DNA: TGTGCCAGCAGCCCCAGACAGGGTTCCTACGAGCAGTACTTC; CDR3: CASSPRQGSYEQYF; J: TRBJ2-7; V: TRBV7-6; D: TRBD1; size: NA
DNA: TGTGCCAGCGGCCGACTAGCGGTCATCGAGCAGTTCTTC; CDR3: CASGRLAVIEQFF; J: TRBJ2-1; V: TRBV2; D: TRBD2; size: many
DNA: TGTGCCAGCAGTCCCCGAGGGGGGGCCTCCTACGAGCAGTACTTC; CDR3: CASSPRGGASYEQYF; J: TRBJ2-7; V: TRBV6-5; D: NA; size: many
DNA: TGTGCCAGCAGCTTAAAACCCGGAATAGCGGACTACAATGAGCAGTTCTTC; CDR3: CASSLKPGIADYNEQFF; J: TRBJ2-1; V: TRBV7-9; D: NA; size: many
DNA: TGTGCCAGCAGCTTTCACATTAACACCGGGGAGCTGTTTTTT; CDR3: CASSFHINTGELFF; J: TRBJ2-2; V: TRBV11-2; D: NA; size: medium-sized
DNA: TGTGCCAGCAGCTTCCAGACCGGGGAGCTGTTTTTT; CDR3: CASSFQTGELFF; J: TRBJ2-2; V: TRBV5-6; D: NA; size: medium-sized
DNA: TGTGCTAGCAGCTTGGGACTAGCGGGGGGGCCCGATGGAAATGAGCAGTTCTTC; CDR3: CASSLGLAGGPDGNEQFF; J: TRBJ2-1; V: TRBV7-7; D: TRBD2; size: many
DNA: TGTGCTAGTGCCCTAATCCGGGGGGGGCCTACCTCCTACGAGCAGTACTTC; CDR3: CASALIRGGPTSYEQYF; J: TRBJ2-7; V: TRBV12-5; D: TRBD2; size: many
DNA: TGTGCCACAAAAATAACCGGGACAGGCATCTACGAGCAGTACTTC; CDR3: CATKITGTGIYEQYF; J: TRBJ2-7; V: TRBV19; D: TRBD1; size: few
DNA: TGTGCCAGCAGTCCAGGGGCGGTGAACTATGGCTACACCTTC; CDR3: CASSPGAVNYGYTF; J: TRBJ1-2; V: TRBV7-2; D: NA; size: NA
DNA: TGTGCCACCAGATACCTTCCACAGGGGTCCTACGAGCAGTACTTC; CDR3: CATRYLPQGSYEQYF; J: TRBJ2-7; V: TRBV15; D: TRBD1; size: few
DNA: TGCGCCAGCAGTGAGGGCGGGCCTGAGGAGACCCAGTACTTC; CDR3: CASSEGGPEETQYF; J: TRBJ2-5; V: TRBV10-1; D: NA; size: medium-sized
DNA: TGTGCCAGCAGTTTAATAGGGCAGGGTCTTGGCTACACCTTC; CDR3: CASSLIGQGLGYTF; J: TRBJ1-2; V: TRBV7-9; D: NA; size: NA